The 2 T cell receptor beta chains listed next were all sequenced from one sample in a study of T-cell memory formation after mild COVID-19. TCRdb used MiXCR to reprocess the 5' RACE reads, holding one entry per CDR3 protein. The sample includes over 350,000 distinct CDR3 sequences, more than 15% seen only once; the top ten take around a fifth. What was sequenced was PBMCs or a T cell subset sorted from them (not recorded which). Every receptor here comes from a man between 18 and 35 years old who had mild COVID-19 (a few samples of this study predate the infection). Cell type and time point are not known.

V is TRBV6-5 and J is TRBJ1-2; tentatively, D is TRBD1 (5 bases). Germline values: CDR1 MNHEY, CDR2 SVGAGI. The ends were cut back, 6 bases at V and 4 bases at J, with 18 bases in the middle. This CDR3 has 15 residues. CDR3 sequence reads: CASSTPQGGSYGYTF. CDR3 in DNA: TGTGCCAGCAGCACCCCCCAGGGAGGCAGCTATGGCTACACCTTC.

This clonotype has just a few counts. V gene TRBV6-2 or TRBV6-3 combines with J gene TRBJ1-1, with 9 bases identical to TRBD1. V lost 2 bases and J lost 4; bases outside the gene matches: 5. In germline, CDR1 is MNHEY, CDR2 SVGEGT. This CDR3 has 15 amino acids. The CDR3, as DNA: TGTGCCAGCAGTTACATGGGACAGGGACGCACTGAAGCTTTCTTT. It yields the protein CASSYMGQGRTEAFF.